This TCR beta chain stems from a study of blood T cell repertoires in COVID-19. In the study overall: Sample material is recorded as cDNA or gDNA derived from T cells, B-cell-depleted T cells, or PBMCs.

CDR3 length equals 15 residues. Trimming removed 0 bases from V and 4 bases from J, with 13 bases in between. Germline CDR1 SGDLS, CDR2 YYNGEE. The protocol was immunoSEQ multiplex PCR, while the TCRdb copy is restricted to in-frame clones and leaves out a portion. There are approximately 140,000 clones in the sample; about four fifths occur only once, and roughly 6.5% lies in the top ten. The sequenced sample was peripheral blood. The genes are TRBV9 and TRBJ1-1, with D hard to call. The source is a human donor in a cohort sampled during active COVID-19. CDR3 DNA: TGTGCCAGCAGCGTAGAGGCCTACACGGGCACTGAAGCTTTCTTT. This sequence encodes CASSVEAYTGTEAFF.